Sequencing of this T cell receptor beta chain was carried out in a study of type 1 regulatory T cells. This clonotype showed up just a few times. TCRdb reprocessed the reads with MiXCR, giving one entry per CDR3 protein. The sample yields some 89,000 distinct CDR3 sequences, 31% seen once. The CDR3 covers 16 residues. Germline V gene sequence: CDR1 SGHTA, CDR2 FQGNSA. Deletions cut 1 base from V and 7 bases from J, with 14 bases between. The receptor was derived from a human donor in good health. The chain recombines TRBV7-2 with TRBJ1-6; no clear D. Sequenced input: CD4+ T cells, either the whole sample or a sorted fraction (not recorded which). The CDR3 protein is CASSLDRPRENSPLHF. In DNA form, the CDR3 reads TGTGCCAGCAGCTTAGATCGACCACGAGAAAATTCACCCCTCCACTTT.